The source of this TCR beta chain is a study of radiotherapy plus CTLA-4 blockade in lung cancer. Assay used: immunoSEQ multiplex PCR; TCRdb lists only in-frame clones, some missing. The sample records some 67,000 clones, roughly 76% being singletons. Germline V gene sequence: CDR1 LGHNA, CDR2 YSLEER. The CDR3 contains 19 residues. V was pared by 0 bases and J by 1 base, with 18 bases between. The material was peripheral blood, obtained from a patient treated with radiotherapy plus ipilimumab. V and J are TRBV4-3 and TRBJ1-4; a weak D match, TRBD1 (5 bases). The clonotype comes from a human donor with non-small cell lung cancer whose response to radiotherapy plus ipilimumab could not be evaluated. Some clones in this sample may be carry-over from other donors' samples. DNA of the CDR3: TGCGCCAGCAGCCAAGATCCCGGGGGGAGGGGAGGAACTAATGAAAAACTGTTTTTT. Amino acid sequence: CASSQDPGGRGGTNEKLFF.